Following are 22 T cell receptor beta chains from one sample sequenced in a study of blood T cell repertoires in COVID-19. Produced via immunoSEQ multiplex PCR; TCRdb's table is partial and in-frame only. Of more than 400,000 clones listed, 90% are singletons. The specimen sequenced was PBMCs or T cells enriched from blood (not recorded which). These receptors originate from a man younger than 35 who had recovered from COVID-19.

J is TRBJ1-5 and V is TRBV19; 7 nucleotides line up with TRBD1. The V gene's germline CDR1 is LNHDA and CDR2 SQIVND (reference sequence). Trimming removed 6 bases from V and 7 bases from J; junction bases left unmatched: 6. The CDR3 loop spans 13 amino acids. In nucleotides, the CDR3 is TGTGCCAGTAGGGCTACAGGGGTACAGCCCCAGCATTTT. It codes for CASRATGVQPQHF. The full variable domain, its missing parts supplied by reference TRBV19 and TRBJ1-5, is DGGITQSPKYLFRKEGQNVTLSCEQNLNHDAMYWYRQDPGQGLRLIYYSQIVNDFQKGDIAEGYSVSREKKESFPLTVTSAQKNPTAFYLCASRATGVQPQHFGDGTRLSIL.

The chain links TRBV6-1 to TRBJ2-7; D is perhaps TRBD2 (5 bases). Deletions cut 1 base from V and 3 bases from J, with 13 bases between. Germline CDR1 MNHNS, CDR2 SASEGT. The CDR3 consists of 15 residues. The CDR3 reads CASSEVTGVNYEQYF. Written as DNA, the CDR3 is TGTGCCAGCAGTGAAGTGACCGGGGTCAACTACGAGCAGTACTTC.

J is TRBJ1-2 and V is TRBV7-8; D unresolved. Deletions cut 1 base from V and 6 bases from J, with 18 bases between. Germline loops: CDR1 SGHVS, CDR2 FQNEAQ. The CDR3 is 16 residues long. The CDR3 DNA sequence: TGTGCCAGCAGCTTAGTTTCGGGTCGGGTCGTCGATGGCTACACCTTC. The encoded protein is CASSLVSGRVVDGYTF.

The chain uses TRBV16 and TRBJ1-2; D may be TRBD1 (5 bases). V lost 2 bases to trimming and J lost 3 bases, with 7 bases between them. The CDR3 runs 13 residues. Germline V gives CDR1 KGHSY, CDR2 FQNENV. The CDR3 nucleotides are TGTGCCAGCAGCCAAGGGGGGGACTATGGCTACACCTTC. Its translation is CASSQGGDYGYTF.

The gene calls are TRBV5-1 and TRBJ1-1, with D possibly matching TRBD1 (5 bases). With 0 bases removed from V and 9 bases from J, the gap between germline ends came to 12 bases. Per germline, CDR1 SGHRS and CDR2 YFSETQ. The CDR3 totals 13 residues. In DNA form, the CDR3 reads TGCGCCAGCAGCTTGGACACGGGGGGTAAAGCTTTCTTT. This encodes CASSLDTGGKAFF.

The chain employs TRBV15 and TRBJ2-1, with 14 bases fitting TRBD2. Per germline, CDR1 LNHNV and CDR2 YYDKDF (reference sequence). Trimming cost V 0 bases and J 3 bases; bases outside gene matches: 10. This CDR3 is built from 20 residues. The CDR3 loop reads CATSRDRGTSGRSGYNEQFF. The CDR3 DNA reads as TGTGCCACCAGCAGAGATCGGGGGACTAGCGGGAGATCGGGCTACAATGAGCAGTTCTTC. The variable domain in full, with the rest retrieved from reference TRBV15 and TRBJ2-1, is DAMVIQNPRYQVTQFGKPVTLSCSQTLNHNVMYWYQQKSSQAPKLLFHYYDKDFNNEADTPDNFQSRRPNTSFCFLDIRSPGLGDTAMYLCATSRDRGTSGRSGYNEQFFGPGTRLTVL.

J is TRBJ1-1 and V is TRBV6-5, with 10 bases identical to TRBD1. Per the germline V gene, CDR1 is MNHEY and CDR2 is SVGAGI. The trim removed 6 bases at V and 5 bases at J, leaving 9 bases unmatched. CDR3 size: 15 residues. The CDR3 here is CASSRTRDRGTEAFF. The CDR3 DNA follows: TGTGCCAGCAGCCGGACCCGGGACAGGGGAACTGAAGCTTTCTTT.

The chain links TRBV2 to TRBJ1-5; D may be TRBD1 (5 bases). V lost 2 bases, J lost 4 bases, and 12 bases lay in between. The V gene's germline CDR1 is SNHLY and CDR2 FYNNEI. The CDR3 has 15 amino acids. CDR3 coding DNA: TGTGCCAGCAGTGAATCGACAGTGAGTAATCAGCCCCAGCATTTT. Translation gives CASSESTVSNQPQHF.

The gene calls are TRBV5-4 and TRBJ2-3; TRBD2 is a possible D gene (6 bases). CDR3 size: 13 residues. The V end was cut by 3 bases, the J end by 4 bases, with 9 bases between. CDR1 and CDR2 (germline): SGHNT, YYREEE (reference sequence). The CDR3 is CASSSGGADTQYF. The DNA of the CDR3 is TGTGCCAGCAGCTCCGGCGGGGCAGATACGCAGTATTTT.

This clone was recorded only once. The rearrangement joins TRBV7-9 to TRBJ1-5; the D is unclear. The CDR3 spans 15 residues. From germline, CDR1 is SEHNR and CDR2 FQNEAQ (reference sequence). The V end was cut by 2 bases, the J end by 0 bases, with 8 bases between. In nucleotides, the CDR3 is TGTGCCAGCAGCTTAAGCGGGAATAGCAATCAGCCCCAGCATTTT. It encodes CASSLSGNSNQPQHF.

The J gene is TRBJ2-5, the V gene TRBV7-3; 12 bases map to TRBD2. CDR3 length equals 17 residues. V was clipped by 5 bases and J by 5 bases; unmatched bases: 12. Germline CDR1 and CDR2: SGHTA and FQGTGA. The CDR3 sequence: CASSALGLAGRSETQYF. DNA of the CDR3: TGTGCCAGCAGCGCCCTAGGACTAGCGGGGCGGTCGGAGACCCAGTACTTC.

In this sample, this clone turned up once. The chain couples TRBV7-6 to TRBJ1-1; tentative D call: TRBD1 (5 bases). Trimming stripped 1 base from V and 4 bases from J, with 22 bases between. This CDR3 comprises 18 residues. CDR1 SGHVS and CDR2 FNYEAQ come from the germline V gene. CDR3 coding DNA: TGTGCCAGCAGCTTAGTTGGAGGGGCAGGGTTATCGGTCACTGAAGCTTTCTTT. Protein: CASSLVGGAGLSVTEAFF. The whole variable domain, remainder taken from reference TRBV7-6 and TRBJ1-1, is GAGVSQSPRYKVTKRGQDVALRCDPISGHVSLYWYRQALGQGPEFLTYFNYEAQQDKSGLPNDRFSAERPEGSISTLTIQRTEQRDSAMYRCASSLVGGAGLSVTEAFFGQGTRLTVV.

The DNA of the CDR3 is TGTGCCAGCAGCTTAGAAGGACAGATAGCTAACTATGGCTACACCTTC. Its protein product is CASSLEGQIANYGYTF. The rearrangement joins TRBV7-8 to TRBJ1-2, with D perhaps TRBD1 (6 bases). The CDR3 consists of 16 residues. The ends were cut back, 1 base at V and 0 bases at J, with 12 bases in the middle. The germline CDR1 and CDR2 sequences are SGHVS and FQNEAQ.

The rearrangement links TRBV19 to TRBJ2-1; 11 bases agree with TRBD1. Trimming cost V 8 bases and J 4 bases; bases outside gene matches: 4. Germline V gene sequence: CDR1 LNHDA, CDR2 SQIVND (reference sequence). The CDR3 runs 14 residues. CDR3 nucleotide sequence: TGTGCCAGTTCCCGGGACAGGGGGTACAATGAGCAGTTCTTC. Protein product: CASSRDRGYNEQFF.

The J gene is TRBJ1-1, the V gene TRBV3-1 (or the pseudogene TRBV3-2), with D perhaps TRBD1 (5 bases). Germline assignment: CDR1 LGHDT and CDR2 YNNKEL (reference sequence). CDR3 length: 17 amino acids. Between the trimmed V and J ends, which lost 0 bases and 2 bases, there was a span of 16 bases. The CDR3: CASSQDTFGGENTEAFF. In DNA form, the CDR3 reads TGTGCCAGCAGCCAAGATACGTTTGGAGGGGAAAACACTGAAGCTTTCTTT.

For the CDR3, the DNA is TGTGCCAGCAGCCCAGCAGGGGGAGGTGGAAACACCATATATTTT. Residues: CASSPAGGGGNTIYF. The chain recombines TRBV14 with TRBJ1-3, with 7 bases that match TRBD1. The CDR3 is made up of 15 amino acids. Germline V lookup: CDR1 SGHDN, CDR2 FVKESK. J lost 3 bases, V lost 4 bases, and 6 bases had no gene match.

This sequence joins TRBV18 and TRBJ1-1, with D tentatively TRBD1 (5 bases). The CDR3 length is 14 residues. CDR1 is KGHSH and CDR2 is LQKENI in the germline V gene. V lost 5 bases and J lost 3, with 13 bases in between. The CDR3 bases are TGTGCCAGCTCATACGGGGGAGCGGACACTGAAGCTTTCTTT. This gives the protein CASSYGGADTEAFF.

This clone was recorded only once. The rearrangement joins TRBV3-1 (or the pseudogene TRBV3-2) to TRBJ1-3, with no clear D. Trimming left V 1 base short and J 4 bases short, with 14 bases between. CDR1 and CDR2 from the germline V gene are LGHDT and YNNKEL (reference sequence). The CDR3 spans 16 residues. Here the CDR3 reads CASSQVTNVRGNTIYF. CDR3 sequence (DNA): TGTGCCAGCAGCCAAGTAACCAACGTGAGGGGAAACACCATATATTTT.

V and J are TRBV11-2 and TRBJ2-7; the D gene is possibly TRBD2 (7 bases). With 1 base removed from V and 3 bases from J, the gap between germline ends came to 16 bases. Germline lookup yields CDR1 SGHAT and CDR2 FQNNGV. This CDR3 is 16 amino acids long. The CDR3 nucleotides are TGTGCCAGCAGCTTAGGTGTCGGGGGGCTCGGCTACGAGCAGTACTTC. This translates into CASSLGVGGLGYEQYF.

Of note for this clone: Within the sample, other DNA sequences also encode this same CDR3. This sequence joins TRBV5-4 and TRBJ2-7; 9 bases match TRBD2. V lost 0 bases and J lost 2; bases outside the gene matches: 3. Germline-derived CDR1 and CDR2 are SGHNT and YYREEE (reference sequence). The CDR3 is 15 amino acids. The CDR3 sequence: CASSLASGGTYEQYF. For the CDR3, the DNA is TGTGCCAGCAGCTTGGCCAGCGGGGGGACCTACGAGCAGTACTTC.

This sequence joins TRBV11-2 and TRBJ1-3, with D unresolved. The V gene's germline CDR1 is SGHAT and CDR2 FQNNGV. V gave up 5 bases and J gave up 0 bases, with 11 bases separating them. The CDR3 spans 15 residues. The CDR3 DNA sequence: TGTGCCAGCAGCATAGGAGCCTTCTCTGGAAACACCATATATTTT. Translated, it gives CASSIGAFSGNTIYF.

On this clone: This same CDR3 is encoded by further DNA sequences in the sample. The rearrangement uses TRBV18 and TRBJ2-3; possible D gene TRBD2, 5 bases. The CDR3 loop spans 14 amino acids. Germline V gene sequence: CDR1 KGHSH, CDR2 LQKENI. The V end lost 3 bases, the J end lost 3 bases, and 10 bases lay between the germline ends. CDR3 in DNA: TGTGCCAGCTCACCCGGCGGGTCTACAGATACGCAGTATTTT. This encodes CASSPGGSTDTQYF.